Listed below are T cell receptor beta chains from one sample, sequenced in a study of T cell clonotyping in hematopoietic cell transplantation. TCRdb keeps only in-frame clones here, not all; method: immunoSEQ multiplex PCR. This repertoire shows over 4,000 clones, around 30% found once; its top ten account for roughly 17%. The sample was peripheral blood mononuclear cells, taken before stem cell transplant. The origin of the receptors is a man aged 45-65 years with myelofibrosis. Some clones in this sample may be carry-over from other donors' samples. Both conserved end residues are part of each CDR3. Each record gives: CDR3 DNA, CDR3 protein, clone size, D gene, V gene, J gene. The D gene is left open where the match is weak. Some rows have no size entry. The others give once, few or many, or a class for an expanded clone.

CDR3 DNA: TGTGCCTGGAGTAGGCAGGGGGGTCAGCCCCAGCATTTT
CDR3 protein: CAWSRQGGQPQHF
clone size: few
D gene: TRBD1
V gene: TRBV30
J gene: TRBJ1-5

CDR3 DNA: TGTGCCAGCAGTTTCTTTTCCTGGAACTATGGCTACACCTTC
CDR3 protein: CASSFFSWNYGYTF
clone size: few
D gene: .
V gene: TRBV28
J gene: TRBJ1-2

CDR3 DNA: TGTGCCTGGAGCCGTGGACTAGCGGAAGACGAGCAGTACTTC
CDR3 protein: CAWSRGLAEDEQYF
clone size: .
D gene: TRBD2
V gene: TRBV30
J gene: TRBJ2-7

CDR3 DNA: TGTGCCAGTAGTATCCGTGGTGAGCAGTACTTC
CDR3 protein: CASSIRGEQYF
clone size: few
D gene: .
V gene: TRBV19
J gene: TRBJ2-7

CDR3 DNA: TGTGCCAGCAGCCTGCGGGGGAATTCACCCCTCCACTTT
CDR3 protein: CASSLRGNSPLHF
clone size: few
D gene: .
V gene: TRBV11-3
J gene: TRBJ1-6

CDR3 DNA: TGTGCCAGCAGCGACAACCAGGGGAACACTGAAGCTTTCTTT
CDR3 protein: CASSDNQGNTEAFF
clone size: .
D gene: .
V gene: TRBV6-1
J gene: TRBJ1-1

CDR3 DNA: TGTGCCAGCAGCGTAATGGGGTCCCAAGAGACCCAGTACTTC
CDR3 protein: CASSVMGSQETQYF
clone size: few
D gene: .
V gene: TRBV9
J gene: TRBJ2-5

CDR3 DNA: TGTGCCAGCAGTGGGAGGGACAATCAGCCCCAGCATTTT
CDR3 protein: CASSGRDNQPQHF
clone size: .
D gene: .
V gene: TRBV25-1
J gene: TRBJ1-5

CDR3 DNA: TGCAGCGTTTCTTTCCTAGCGGATCTCTACGAGCAGTACTTC
CDR3 protein: CSVSFLADLYEQYF
clone size: .
D gene: TRBD2
V gene: TRBV29-1
J gene: TRBJ2-7

CDR3 DNA: TGTGCCTGGAGCATGGGACAGGGGGAGCAAGAGACCCAGTACTTC
CDR3 protein: CAWSMGQGEQETQYF
clone size: few
D gene: TRBD1
V gene: TRBV30
J gene: TRBJ2-5

CDR3 DNA: TGTGCCAGCACCTCAGGTGGGACTAGGGGGTACGAGCAGTACTTC
CDR3 protein: CASTSGGTRGYEQYF
clone size: few
D gene: TRBD2
V gene: TRBV2
J gene: TRBJ2-7

CDR3 DNA: TGTGCCAGCAGTTCGCCACAGGGCTATAATTCACCCCTCCACTTT
CDR3 protein: CASSSPQGYNSPLHF
clone size: .
D gene: .
V gene: TRBV6-6
J gene: TRBJ1-6

CDR3 DNA: TGTGCCTGGAGTACGGGGAGCCAGCCCCAGCATTTT
CDR3 protein: CAWSTGSQPQHF
clone size: .
D gene: .
V gene: TRBV30
J gene: TRBJ1-5

CDR3 DNA: TGTGCCAGCAGCCAAGATCAGGGGCAGGACTATGGCTACACCTTC
CDR3 protein: CASSQDQGQDYGYTF
clone size: few
D gene: .
V gene: TRBV4-2
J gene: TRBJ1-2

CDR3 DNA: TGTGCCTGGAGTAGGGGGCACAATGAGCAGTTCTTC
CDR3 protein: CAWSRGHNEQFF
clone size: .
D gene: TRBD1
V gene: TRBV30
J gene: TRBJ2-1

CDR3 DNA: TGTGCAAGCACAGGGAACACTGAAGCTTTCTTT
CDR3 protein: CASTGNTEAFF
clone size: .
D gene: .
V gene: TRBV28
J gene: TRBJ1-1

CDR3 DNA: TGCAGCGTTCGGGCAGGGGGCAACGAGCAGTACTTC
CDR3 protein: CSVRAGGNEQYF
clone size: few
D gene: TRBD1
V gene: TRBV29-1
J gene: TRBJ2-7

CDR3 DNA: TGTGCCAGCAGTGGACCAGCGATCGACTACGAGCAGTACTTC
CDR3 protein: CASSGPAIDYEQYF
clone size: few
D gene: .
V gene: TRBV2
J gene: TRBJ2-7

CDR3 DNA: TGCAGCGTTGAAGATCTGGAGGAGAAGGATCAAGAGACCCAGTACTTC
CDR3 protein: CSVEDLEEKDQETQYF
clone size: few
D gene: .
V gene: TRBV29-1
J gene: TRBJ2-5

CDR3 DNA: TGTGCCAGCAGTGAAGGGAGCGGGGGAGACACAGATACGCAGTATTTT
CDR3 protein: CASSEGSGGDTDTQYF
clone size: .
D gene: TRBD2
V gene: TRBV25-1
J gene: TRBJ2-3

CDR3 DNA: TGTGCCAGCAGAAGGACAGGAACAGTTCGCGAGCAGTACTTC
CDR3 protein: CASRRTGTVREQYF
clone size: .
D gene: TRBD1
V gene: TRBV2
J gene: TRBJ2-7

CDR3 DNA: TGTGCCTGGAGTGTAGGCGGGGTGAGCTCTGGGGCCAACGTCCTGACTTTC
CDR3 protein: CAWSVGGVSSGANVLTF
clone size: few
D gene: .
V gene: TRBV30
J gene: TRBJ2-6

CDR3 DNA: TGCAGCGCTGCCATTGGGCTGGGCTACACCTTC
CDR3 protein: CSAAIGLGYTF
clone size: .
D gene: .
V gene: TRBV29-1
J gene: TRBJ1-2

CDR3 DNA: TGTGCCAGCAGTGATTTAGGACAGGGGAGGTACGAGCAGTACTTC
CDR3 protein: CASSDLGQGRYEQYF
clone size: .
D gene: TRBD1
V gene: TRBV25-1
J gene: TRBJ2-7

CDR3 DNA: TGTGCCTGGTCCGGGACAGGTCCCAATCAGCCCCAGCATTTT
CDR3 protein: CAWSGTGPNQPQHF
clone size: few
D gene: TRBD1
V gene: TRBV30
J gene: TRBJ1-5

CDR3 DNA: TGTGCCAGCAGTGACTTTACCGAGCAGTACTTC
CDR3 protein: CASSDFTEQYF
clone size: .
D gene: .
V gene: TRBV25-1
J gene: TRBJ2-7

CDR3 DNA: TGTGCCAGCAGTCCCCTCCCCGGGGAGCTGTTTTTT
CDR3 protein: CASSPLPGELFF
clone size: .
D gene: .
V gene: TRBV6-6
J gene: TRBJ2-2

CDR3 DNA: TGTGCCTGGAGTGCCAACAACCCTTGGCAGGGGAAAGAATACGAGCAGTACTTC
CDR3 protein: CAWSANNPWQGKEYEQYF
clone size: few
D gene: .
V gene: TRBV30
J gene: TRBJ2-7

CDR3 DNA: TGTGCCAGCAGTGACTCTAGGGTAGGGATCGGCAATCAGCCCCAGCATTTT
CDR3 protein: CASSDSRVGIGNQPQHF
clone size: few
D gene: .
V gene: TRBV25-1
J gene: TRBJ1-5

CDR3 DNA: TGTGCCTCCTCCGGGACCCGTGGGGGCTACGAGCAGTACTTC
CDR3 protein: CASSGTRGGYEQYF
clone size: .
D gene: .
V gene: TRBV30
J gene: TRBJ2-7

CDR3 DNA: TGTGCCAGCAGCACCTACTTCGACTCCTACGAGCAGTACTTC
CDR3 protein: CASSTYFDSYEQYF
clone size: few
D gene: .
V gene: TRBV5-6
J gene: TRBJ2-7

CDR3 DNA: TGTGCCTGGAGTGCTTACAGGGGGCAGATTGAAAAACTGTTTTTT
CDR3 protein: CAWSAYRGQIEKLFF
clone size: .
D gene: TRBD1
V gene: TRBV30
J gene: TRBJ1-4

CDR3 DNA: TGCAGCGTTGAATTATGGGCAGGGTCCGACTACGAGCAGTACTTC
CDR3 protein: CSVELWAGSDYEQYF
clone size: few
D gene: .
V gene: TRBV29-1
J gene: TRBJ2-7

CDR3 DNA: TGTGCCAGCGGAGGGGCACAATATGGCTACACCTTC
CDR3 protein: CASGGAQYGYTF
clone size: few
D gene: .
V gene: TRBV6-6
J gene: TRBJ1-2

CDR3 DNA: TGTGCCAGCAGTTACTCCCCTGGCTCCTACGAGCAGTACTTC
CDR3 protein: CASSYSPGSYEQYF
clone size: .
D gene: .
V gene: TRBV6-5
J gene: TRBJ2-7

CDR3 DNA: TGTGCCAGCAGTCCACAGGGGAATGGCAATCAGCCCCAGCATTTT
CDR3 protein: CASSPQGNGNQPQHF
clone size: .
D gene: TRBD1
V gene: TRBV6-5
J gene: TRBJ1-5

CDR3 DNA: TGTGCCAGCAGCCCCGAGACAGGGGCCTACGAGCAGTACTTC
CDR3 protein: CASSPETGAYEQYF
clone size: large
D gene: TRBD1
V gene: TRBV13
J gene: TRBJ2-7

CDR3 DNA: TGTGCCTGTGCGGAGCCCGGGGAGCTGTTTTTT
CDR3 protein: CACAEPGELFF
clone size: .
D gene: .
V gene: TRBV30
J gene: TRBJ2-2

CDR3 DNA: TGCAGCGTTCACAGTAATGAAAAACTGTTTTTT
CDR3 protein: CSVHSNEKLFF
clone size: .
D gene: .
V gene: TRBV29-1
J gene: TRBJ1-4

CDR3 DNA: TGTGCCAGCAGTTACACCCAGGGGAGACTTGAGCAGTACTTC
CDR3 protein: CASSYTQGRLEQYF
clone size: .
D gene: .
V gene: TRBV6-5
J gene: TRBJ2-7

CDR3 DNA: TGTGCCTGGAGGCGCGCGGGCTCAGCCACTGAAGCTTTCTTT
CDR3 protein: CAWRRAGSATEAFF
clone size: few
D gene: .
V gene: TRBV30
J gene: TRBJ1-1

CDR3 DNA: TGTGCCAGCAGTGAATGGACGGAAAACACTGAAGCTTTCTTT
CDR3 protein: CASSEWTENTEAFF
clone size: few
D gene: .
V gene: TRBV6-1
J gene: TRBJ1-1

CDR3 DNA: TGTGCCAGCACCCGGCGGGTAGGAACCTACGAGCAGTACTTC
CDR3 protein: CASTRRVGTYEQYF
clone size: .
D gene: .
V gene: TRBV5-6
J gene: TRBJ2-7

CDR3 DNA: TGTGCCAGCAGCGGGGGACTGGGCAATCAGCCCCAGCATTTT
CDR3 protein: CASSGGLGNQPQHF
clone size: .
D gene: .
V gene: TRBV9
J gene: TRBJ1-5

CDR3 DNA: TGTGCCAGCAGCTTGGCAGCTACGGAATCACCCCTCCACTTT
CDR3 protein: CASSLAATESPLHF
clone size: .
D gene: .
V gene: TRBV5-6
J gene: TRBJ1-6

CDR3 DNA: TGTGCCAGCAGCTTGGTTCACGATAACTACGAGCAGTACTTC
CDR3 protein: CASSLVHDNYEQYF
clone size: .
D gene: .
V gene: TRBV5-6
J gene: TRBJ2-7

CDR3 DNA: TGTGCCTGGAGTCCCCTGAGAACAGGGGGCGTCAGGGAGGGGACTGAAGCTTTCTTT
CDR3 protein: CAWSPLRTGGVREGTEAFF
clone size: .
D gene: TRBD1
V gene: TRBV30
J gene: TRBJ1-1

CDR3 DNA: TGTGCCTGGAGTGTTCACACCTACAATGAGCAGTTCTTC
CDR3 protein: CAWSVHTYNEQFF
clone size: .
D gene: .
V gene: TRBV30
J gene: TRBJ2-1

CDR3 DNA: TGTGCCAGCAGTGAAGGAAACCACAGGGGAGAGACCCAGTACTTC
CDR3 protein: CASSEGNHRGETQYF
clone size: .
D gene: TRBD1
V gene: TRBV25-1
J gene: TRBJ2-5

CDR3 DNA: TGCGCCAGCACCAGAGACAGGGGAGGGTATGGCTACACCTTC
CDR3 protein: CASTRDRGGYGYTF
clone size: .
D gene: TRBD1
V gene: TRBV5-1
J gene: TRBJ1-2

CDR3 DNA: TGCAGCGTCGCTCACAGGGAAGGGCCCCAGCATTTT
CDR3 protein: CSVAHREGPQHF
clone size: .
D gene: .
V gene: TRBV29-1
J gene: TRBJ1-5

CDR3 DNA: TGTGCCTGCCGGTCGGCAGCACCCTCCTACGAGCAGTACTTC
CDR3 protein: CACRSAAPSYEQYF
clone size: few
D gene: .
V gene: TRBV30
J gene: TRBJ2-7

CDR3 DNA: TGTGCCAGCAGCTTCTGGGGACAGGGGACCGGGGAGCTGTTTTTT
CDR3 protein: CASSFWGQGTGELFF
clone size: few
D gene: TRBD1
V gene: TRBV5-6
J gene: TRBJ2-2

CDR3 DNA: TGTGCCAGCAGCGGGGGACAGAGCCGCTACGAGCAGTACTTC
CDR3 protein: CASSGGQSRYEQYF
clone size: .
D gene: TRBD1
V gene: TRBV13
J gene: TRBJ2-7